This TCR beta chain was sequenced in a study of cytotoxic CD8 clonotypes in ibrutinib-treated CLL. The CDR3 length is 16 residues. The germline V gene has CDR1 MNHNS and CDR2 SASEGT. V lost 3 bases to trimming and J lost 4 bases, with 19 bases between them. This clone has just one count. What it recognizes is unknown. The study, taken as a whole, reports: Baseline clonality, higher than in age-matched healthy donors, tracked circulating CD8+ T-cell counts.

Generated by immunoSEQ multiplex PCR, the TCRdb table keeps only in-frame clones and is missing some. The sample records about 86,000 clones, roughly 86% being singletons. Sample: PBMCs, taken before ibrutinib treatment. The TCR comes from a human donor with chronic lymphocytic leukemia. The chain combines TRBV6-1 with TRBJ2-7; D tentatively fits TRBD1 or TRBD2 (5 bases each). Here the CDR3 DNA reads TGTGCCAGCAGTGATAGTTCCAGGGCCGGGGTTTACGAGCAGTACTTC. Protein sequence: CASSDSSRAGVYEQYF.